A single T cell receptor (beta chain) is shown here with its context. A second PCR, run for roughly 6 to 11 cycles, used a sample-barcoded 5' primer plus a J-beta primer mix. TCRdb used MiXCR to reprocess the 5' RACE reads, holding one entry per CDR3 protein. The sample records nearly 800,000 distinct CDR3 sequences, 25% being singletons. These data belong to a study of blood T cells in healthy people across ages. Deletions cut 4 bases from V and 4 bases from J, with 10 bases between. CDR1 SGHTA and CDR2 FQGNSA come from the germline V gene. This CDR3 has 13 residues. The authors isolated at least 6 million PBMCs per sample. This sample also belongs to another study, concerning T cells of mothers and their children.

The chain joins TRBV7-2 to TRBJ1-1; D not certain. The sequence was obtained from a boy between 10 and 17 years old in good health. The sequenced sample was blood. CDR3 region: CASSSEDGTEAFF. The CDR3 DNA reads TGTGCCAGCAGCTCGGAGGATGGCACTGAAGCTTTCTTT.